This TCR beta chain was found in a study of T cell responses to AZD1222 COVID-19 vaccine (TCRdb year 2021). In terms of the full investigation: Because spike-specific TCR depth and breadth did not differ between the two schedules, AZD1222 recipients who got a second dose at roughly 4 weeks were pooled with those who got a second dose at roughly 12 weeks. Enrollment into the trials was organized by age into subgroups of 18-55, 56-69 and 70-plus years, and those subgroups contained roughly 160, 29 and 62 TCR-sequenced participants, respectively. TCR sequencing covered roughly 230 trial participants: about 210 given two doses of AZD1222 and some 25 given two doses of MenACWY control vaccine. The study at large found these results: Participants were mostly white British and included more females than males, and it was suggested by the authors that clonal diversity may have been underestimated. The whole spike protein was spanned by vaccine-associated CD4 TCRs, and dominant responses were seen in regions 160-218 and 743-854. Epitopes outside the regions mutated in the B.1.351 and B.1.1.7 variants were reportedly recognized by nearly half of the unique spike-specific TCRs. The 56-69-year group was small, and its depth increase did not reach significance, likely because of low power. Conclusions about previously exposed vaccinees are limited, since just 6 or 7 AZD1222 recipients were seropositive for SARS-CoV-2 at baseline. Because no samples from the day 14 peak response were available, repertoires could be characterized only after the peak T cell response. After two AZD1222 doses, both the breadth and the depth of spike-specific TCRs were significantly higher than at day 0 and than in MenACWY recipients.

The time point label, read with the paper, signifies: baseline before first vaccination. Vaccinee samples were obtained from the UK trials COV001 and COV002, which included a single-blind randomized controlled phase 2/3 trial of AZD1222 (ChAdOx1 nCoV-19) in healthy adults. For TCRbeta chain sequencing, PBMC samples were collected from trial participants at day 0 and at day 28 after the second dose. A remark on this clone: There is no known antigen for this receptor. Base qualities were left out, and no much larger clone turns up one base away.

The CDR3 regions of human TCRbeta chains were analyzed by immunosequencing. From the authors' description of their analysis: Repertoire TCRs were checked for matches against a reference library of SARS-CoV-2-specific TCRs that had been generated using the MIRA antigen-specificity platform. Breadth was defined as the fraction of unique TCRs that were SARS-CoV-2-associated. Depth was defined as the fraction of total T cells that were SARS-CoV-2-associated. Using the MIRA data, each spike-specific TCR was assigned both to the spike region to which the TCR was reactive and to a CD4 or CD8 class. Log10-transformed breadth and depth values were compared by one-way ANOVA with Sidak's multiple comparisons tests. This immuneACCESS table, as held by TCRdb, lists in-frame sequences with V and J called but not all clones. Of the missing ones, under half trace to an unresolved V gene in checked studies; the others have no known cause. V, J and clone size derive from that table, while D and trimming were established from the DNA sequence. The sample data list 200,000 to 300,000 clones, and 85% to 95% of these were observed just once. Less than 0.6% of the sample lies in the top ten.

V is cut back by 5 bases and J by 5 bases, with 4 bases in the junction unmatched. In the germline V gene (reference sequence), CDR1 corresponds to LGHDT and CDR2 to YNNKEL. From its cysteine to its phenylalanine, the CDR3 spans 13 amino acids. Only the CDR3 part of the read is kept: 39 bases, read in frame from the first base. The chain is made from TRBV3-1 (or the pseudogene TRBV3-2) and TRBJ2-7, with 9 central nucleotides matching TRBD1. The sequence derives from an adult in good health. Sequenced here: peripheral blood, sampled on day 0 of AZD1222 vaccination. The base sequence is TGTGCCAGCAGCGCCCGGGACAGGGACGAGCAGTACTTC. Its protein is CASSARDRDEQYF.